The present TCR beta chain was sequenced within a study of blood T cell repertoires in COVID-19. Method: immunoSEQ multiplex PCR; TCRdb's copy keeps in-frame clones and lacks some. The sample yields over 250,000 clones, 86% seen once. Trimming took off 4 bases at V and 2 bases at J, with 11 bases between the two ends. The CDR3 spans 13 residues. Per the germline V gene, CDR1 is SQVTM and CDR2 is ANQGSEA. The chain links TRBV29-1 to TRBJ1-2, with TRBD1 as a possible D gene (5 bases). What was sequenced was PBMCs or T cells enriched from blood (not recorded which). The clonotype comes from a woman under 30 who had recovered from COVID-19. CDR3 coding DNA: TGCAGCGTTGGGACAATCGGGAACTATGGCTACACCTTC. This codes for CSVGTIGNYGYTF.